A single sample is the source of the 30 T cell receptor beta chains below, sequenced in a study of T-cell reconstitution after alpha-beta-depleted transplantation in children. The study's findings and limits: By one year post-transplant, T-cell counts and diversity largely arose from T cells that were newly produced.

During its preparation, the TCRbeta library received unique molecular identifiers. Using its own MiXCR run on the PCR reads, TCRdb lists one record per CDR3 protein. The table shows 250,000 to 300,000 distinct CDR3 sequences, with roughly 7.8% occurring only once. Antigen specificity for these receptors is unknown. This specimen was peripheral blood, taken 360 days after TCRalphabeta/CD19-depleted stem cell transplant. These receptors originate from a female patient aged 2-15 years who had a stem cell transplant for Fanconi anemia, so the T cells may come from the graft donor.

This clonotype has a handful of counts. The genes are TRBV15 and TRBJ1-4; D uncertain. Looked up from germline, CDR1 is LNHNV and CDR2 is YYDKDF (reference sequence). V was clipped by 0 bases and J by 5 bases, with 10 bases between them. The CDR3 totals 15 residues. The CDR3 loop is CATSRDRGPNEKLFF. The CDR3 region has the DNA TGTGCCACCAGCAGAGACCGCGGACCGAATGAAAAACTGTTTTTT.

This clonotype was seen a handful of times. The rearrangement uses TRBV7-6 and TRBJ2-5, with D unresolved. CDR1 SGHVS and CDR2 FNYEAQ come from the germline V gene. The V end was cut by 8 bases, the J end by 1 base, with 11 bases between. This CDR3 is built from 13 residues. DNA of the CDR3: TGTGCCAGCGGCCCTCCGTCCCAAGAGACCCAGTACTTC. It is translated as CASGPPSQETQYF.

This clonotype came up a few times. V and J are TRBV7-2 and TRBJ1-3, with no clear D. V was shortened by 4 bases and J by 4 bases, with 8 bases between the two germline ends. The CDR3 consists of 13 residues. Germline assignment: CDR1 SGHTA and CDR2 FQGNSA. The CDR3 nucleotides are TGTGCCAGCAGCTCCCTAGTGGGAAACACCATATATTTT. Translating it yields CASSSLVGNTIYF. Drawing the rest from reference TRBV7-2 and TRBJ1-3, the complete variable domain is GAGVSQSPSNKVTEKGKDVELRCDPISGHTALYWYRQSLGQGLEFLIYFQGNSAPDKSGLPSDRFSAERTGGSVSTLTIQRTQQEDSAVYLCASSSLVGNTIYFGEGSWLTVV.

This clonotype occurred a few times. This rearrangement joins TRBV30 to TRBJ1-1; D call uncertain. This CDR3 region has 13 residues. The V end lost 3 bases, the J end lost 6 bases, and 14 bases lay between the germline ends. The germline V gene encodes CDR1 GTSNPN and CDR2 SVGIG (reference sequence). CDR3 in amino acids: CAWRPRSSSEAFF. For the CDR3, the DNA is TGTGCCTGGAGACCCAGGAGCAGCTCTGAAGCTTTCTTT.

This clonotype was seen more than once but under ten times. The chain combines TRBV20-1 with TRBJ2-1; TRBD2 aligns across 16 bases. With V trimmed by 6 bases and J by 6 bases, 8 bases remained unmatched. This CDR3 contains 16 residues. The germline gives CDR1 DFQATT, CDR2 SNEGSKA (reference sequence). CDR3: CSAPGTSGRAGNEQFF. The CDR3, as DNA: TGCAGTGCCCCCGGGACTAGCGGGAGGGCCGGCAATGAGCAGTTCTTC.

This clonotype was recorded at least ten times. CDR3 sequence: CASSLGGSSYNSPLHF. CDR3 bases: TGTGCCAGCAGTTTAGGAGGGAGCTCCTATAATTCACCCCTCCACTTT. This sequence joins TRBV12-3 or TRBV12-4 and TRBJ1-6; D is undetermined. The CDR3 is 16 residues long. V was pared by 1 base and J by 0 bases, with 7 bases between.

This clonotype has a count of ten or more. The V and J genes are TRBV29-1 and TRBJ2-1; 7 nucleotides agree with TRBD2. V gave up 4 bases and J gave up 9 bases; unmatched junction bases: 15. CDR1 SQVTM and CDR2 ANQGSEA come from the germline V gene. The CDR3 sequence is 15 residues long. This CDR3 reads CSVASLTSFGGEQFF. In DNA form, the CDR3 reads TGCAGCGTTGCCTCTCTGACTAGCTTCGGCGGTGAGCAGTTCTTC.

This clonotype was recorded a few times. The chain couples TRBV5-1 to TRBJ1-1; D is unresolved. V gave up 5 bases and J gave up 2 bases, with 10 bases separating them. The CDR3 is 13 residues long. Per the germline V gene, CDR1 is SGHRS and CDR2 is YFSETQ. In DNA, the CDR3 is TGCGCCAGCAGTTCAGAAGGAAACACTGAAGCTTTCTTT. Translation: CASSSEGNTEAFF.

The chain couples TRBV6-5 to TRBJ1-6; D gene unclear. Germline lookup yields CDR1 MNHEY and CDR2 SVGAGI. The CDR3 loop spans 18 amino acids. V lost 5 bases and J lost 0, with 17 bases in between. The CDR3 here is CASSRAALTSSYNSPLHF. The CDR3 bases are TGTGCCAGCAGTAGGGCCGCGCTTACGAGCTCCTATAATTCACCCCTCCACTTT.

At least ten counts were recorded for this clonotype. The CDR3 coding sequence is TGCGCCAGCAGCCAAGATATTGTTCGTGGGCTCACTGGCGGCACCATATATTTT. Residues: CASSQDIVRGLTGGTIYF. The rearrangement links TRBV4-3 to TRBJ1-3; D not certain. The CDR3 totals 18 residues. With 0 bases removed from V and 9 bases from J, the gap between germline ends came to 24 bases. Germline CDR1 is LGHNA and CDR2 is YSLEER.

The chain links TRBV7-2 to TRBJ2-3; 9 bases agree with TRBD1. The CDR3 length is 16 residues. The junction had 9 bases not matched to a gene; V was cut back by 1 base and J by 7 bases. CDR1 is SGHTA and CDR2 is FQGNSA in the germline V gene. The CDR3 sequence is CASSLVRDRVAYTQYF. The CDR3 coding sequence is TGTGCCAGCAGCTTAGTCCGGGACAGGGTTGCTTATACGCAGTATTTT.

The table lists this clonotype with a few counts. The V and J genes are TRBV4-3 and TRBJ1-6; the D is unclear. The CDR3 totals 16 residues. V gave up 1 base and J gave up 7 bases, with 14 bases separating them. Germline assignment: CDR1 LGHNA and CDR2 YSLEER. In nucleotides, the CDR3 is TGCGCCAGCAGCCAAGTTGTTGGAATAGGCAATTCACCCCTCCACTTT. Translating it yields CASSQVVGIGNSPLHF.

The V gene is TRBV27, the J gene TRBJ2-5, with TRBD1 matching 7 bases. The CDR3 has 17 residues. From germline, CDR1 is MNHEY and CDR2 SMNVEV (reference sequence). V gave up 2 bases and J gave up 2 bases; unmatched junction bases: 11. In nucleotides, the CDR3 is TGTGCCAGCAGTTTAACGACAGGGAGTCTGAGACAAGAGACCCAGTACTTC. Its protein is CASSLTTGSLRQETQYF.

This clonotype was seen a handful of times. The rearrangement links TRBV15 to TRBJ2-1; no clear D gene. V lost 0 bases and J 12 bases, leaving 12 bases between the germline ends. The germline V gene encodes CDR1 LNHNV and CDR2 YYDKDF (reference sequence). This CDR3 is built from 13 residues. In DNA, the CDR3 is TGTGCCACCAGCAGAGATTCGACAACCGGGCAGTTCTTC. Its translation: CATSRDSTTGQFF.

V gene TRBV20-1 combines with J gene TRBJ2-1, with TRBD2 identical over 12 bases. The germline V gene has CDR1 DFQATT and CDR2 SNEGSKA (reference sequence). Trimming cost V 6 bases and J 3 bases; bases outside gene matches: 6. This CDR3 comprises 15 residues. CDR3 region: CSATMTSGGYNEQFF. Written as DNA, the CDR3 is TGCAGTGCAACGATGACTAGCGGGGGCTACAATGAGCAGTTCTTC.

This clonotype has a handful of counts. This chain connects TRBV29-1 to TRBJ2-7; 8 bases are shared with TRBD1. Germline V gene lookup returns CDR1 SQVTM and CDR2 ANQGSEA. CDR3 length: 15 residues. Germline trimming cut 2 bases from V and 5 bases from J; bases unmatched to any gene: 11. CDR3 region: CSVEKFQGARDEQYF. The CDR3, as DNA: TGCAGCGTTGAAAAGTTTCAGGGGGCGCGGGACGAGCAGTACTTC.

The rearrangement joins TRBV7-2 to TRBJ1-6; the D gene is possibly TRBD1 (6 bases). Germline loops: CDR1 SGHTA, CDR2 FQGNSA. The CDR3 extends over 15 amino acids. V dropped 3 bases and J dropped 9 bases, with 15 bases sitting between them. The CDR3 DNA is TGTGCCAGCAGCTTGCGGGGGGGGGCAGCTTCACCCCTCCACTTT. Translation gives CASSLRGGAASPLHF.

The rearrangement links TRBV11-1 to TRBJ1-5; tentative D call: TRBD1 (5 bases). Germline V CDR1 and CDR2: SGHAT, FQDESV (reference sequence). CDR3 size: 13 residues. Trimming shortened V by 3 bases and J by 9 bases, and 12 bases separated the two germline ends. CDR3 nucleotide sequence: TGTGCCAGCAGCTTTGACCCCGGGGGGCCCCAGCATTTT. The encoded protein is CASSFDPGGPQHF.

The sample holds many counts of this clonotype. This sequence joins TRBV28 and TRBJ2-3; 7 positions match TRBD2. The V gene end was trimmed by 4 bases and the J gene end by 0 bases; junction bases not matched to a gene: 16. Germline CDR1 reads MDHEN; CDR2 reads SYDVKM. This CDR3 contains 19 residues. CDR3 nucleotides: TGTGCCAGCAGTTCGGCGCTAGCGGCGGGGACTACTAGCACAGATACGCAGTATTTT. Its translation: CASSSALAAGTTSTDTQYF.

The chain has TRBV7-3 and TRBJ2-2, with 12 positions matching TRBD2. This CDR3 has 16 amino acids. V shed 5 bases, J shed 6 bases, and the junction held 7 bases outside the gene matches. Germline V CDR1 and CDR2: SGHTA, FQGTGA. The CDR3 spells CASSVNLAGGPGELFF. CDR3 coding DNA: TGTGCCAGCAGCGTAAACCTAGCGGGGGGGCCCGGGGAGCTGTTTTTT.

This clonotype was seen only once. This rearrangement joins TRBV18 to TRBJ2-3, with D perhaps matching TRBD1 (6 bases). Trimming cost V 3 bases and J 4 bases, with 11 bases left between them. Germline V gene sequence: CDR1 KGHSH, CDR2 LQKENI. This CDR3 comprises 14 residues. In DNA form, the CDR3 reads TGTGCCAGCTCACCGGGCAGGGGCCCAGATACGCAGTATTTT. As protein: CASSPGRGPDTQYF.

This clonotype was seen a handful of times. This chain connects TRBV5-1 to TRBJ1-1; weak D call: TRBD1 (5 bases). This CDR3 spans 14 amino acids. Germline assignment: CDR1 SGHRS and CDR2 YFSETQ. V was clipped by 0 bases and J by 4 bases, with 10 bases between them. The CDR3 coding sequence is TGCGCCAGCAGCTTGGACGCAGGGCCCACTGAAGCTTTCTTT. This codes for CASSLDAGPTEAFF.

The rearrangement uses TRBV2 and TRBJ1-1, with D unresolved. The V and J ends lost 0 bases and 2 bases respectively, with 22 bases between them. Germline CDR1 SNHLY, CDR2 FYNNEI. The CDR3 consists of 19 residues. CDR3 bases: TGTGCCAGCAGTGAAGCGCTTAGAGAACTCCTCGGACGTAACACTGAAGCTTTCTTT. Its protein is CASSEALRELLGRNTEAFF.

This clonotype came up many times. This chain joins TRBV20-1 and TRBJ1-5, with 9 bases identical to TRBD1. The CDR3 is 18 residues long. Germline V CDR1 and CDR2: DFQATT, SNEGSKA (reference sequence). J was trimmed by 4 bases and V by 6 bases; bases with no gene match: 19. CDR3 coding DNA: TGCAGTGCCATGGTACCCTTACAGGGGGCAATAGGTAATCAGCCCCAGCATTTT. This encodes CSAMVPLQGAIGNQPQHF.

This clonotype has ten or more counts. V and J are TRBV28 and TRBJ1-5, with D hard to call. Germline loops: CDR1 MDHEN, CDR2 SYDVKM. V was cut by 7 bases and J by 2 bases, with 12 bases left in between. The CDR3 consists of 14 residues. CDR3 bases: TGTGCCAGCACCTACGTCGAGGGCAATCAGCCCCAGCATTTT. Residues: CASTYVEGNQPQHF.

This clonotype has only a few counts. V and J are TRBV18 and TRBJ2-2; TRBD2 matches at 7 bases. The CDR3 consists of 17 residues. Unmatched junction bases numbered 9, after V lost 1 base and J lost 4 bases. CDR1 and CDR2 from the germline V gene are KGHSH and LQKENI. CDR3: CASSPRTLAEGTGELFF. The CDR3 DNA reads as TGTGCCAGCTCACCACGCACCCTAGCGGAGGGCACCGGGGAGCTGTTTTTT.

This clonotype was observed a handful of times. J is TRBJ2-7 and V is TRBV27; 11 bases agree with TRBD2. CDR3 size: 14 residues. Trimming at V came to 6 bases and at J to 4 bases, leaving 5 bases not matched to a gene. Looked up from germline, CDR1 is MNHEY and CDR2 is SMNVEV (reference sequence). Written as DNA, the CDR3 is TGTGCCAGCAGGATAGCGGGAGGGCAGTACGAGCAGTACTTC. Translation: CASRIAGGQYEQYF.

This clonotype was seen a handful of times. The genes are TRBV2 and TRBJ1-1; 8 bases are a match to TRBD1. Losses at the gene ends were 6 bases for V and 4 bases for J; bases not matched to a gene: 7. Germline V gene sequence: CDR1 SNHLY, CDR2 FYNNEI. This CDR3 comprises 14 residues. The CDR3 here is CASRGQGVGTEAFF. As DNA, the CDR3 is TGTGCCAGCAGAGGACAGGGCGTCGGCACTGAAGCTTTCTTT.

At least ten counts were recorded for this clonotype. The V and J genes are TRBV29-1 and TRBJ2-5; no clear D. CDR3 length: 12 residues. Trimming took off 3 bases at V and 1 base at J, with 6 bases between the two ends. The germline V gene encodes CDR1 SQVTM and CDR2 ANQGSEA. The CDR3 here is CSVDRIQETQYF. CDR3 coding DNA: TGCAGCGTTGACAGAATCCAAGAGACCCAGTACTTC.

This clonotype appeared many times. This rearrangement joins TRBV27 to TRBJ2-1; D possibly corresponds to TRBD1 (6 bases). V lost 4 bases, J lost 3 bases, and 19 bases lay in between. The CDR3 is made up of 17 amino acids. CDR1 and CDR2 from the germline V gene are MNHEY and SMNVEV (reference sequence). CDR3 nucleotides: TGTGCCAGCAGTTCAGGGCCTCATAGGGGGAACTACAATGAGCAGTTCTTC. This gives the protein CASSSGPHRGNYNEQFF.